A single sample gave rise to the 31 T cell receptor beta chains below, sequenced in a study of shared clonotypes between healthy human individuals. Naive CD8 cells lacked CD45RO and underwent positive selection for CCR7, leaving out terminally differentiated effector memory CD45RA+ cells. The data were produced by immunoSEQ multiplex PCR, yet TCRdb's version contains in-frame clones alone and is incomplete. The sample has around 2,100,000 clones, about 95% seen once. Sequenced input: naive CD8+ T cells sorted from blood. Receptor source: a man between 18 and 29 years old in good health.

This clone occurred once. The chain combines TRBV11-2 with TRBJ2-5; D perhaps matches TRBD1 (6 bases). The CDR3 spans 13 residues. Germline loops: CDR1 SGHAT, CDR2 FQNNGV. V was clipped by 5 bases and J by 2 bases, with 9 bases between them. The DNA of the CDR3 is TGTGCCAGCAGCCAACAGGGACAAGAGACCCAGTACTTC. Translated, it gives CASSQQGQETQYF.

J is TRBJ2-7 and V is TRBV5-1; maybe TRBD2 (6 bases). Germline V gene data show CDR1 as SGHRS and CDR2 as YFSETQ. Trimming shortened V by 1 base and J by 2 bases, and 10 bases separated the two germline ends. The CDR3 extends over 14 amino acids. CDR3 coding DNA: TGCGCCAGCAGCTTGTTTTCGGGGGCCTACGAGCAGTACTTC. It translates to CASSLFSGAYEQYF. Together with reference TRBV5-1 and TRBJ2-7, the CDR3 gives the full variable domain: KAGVTQTPRYLIKTRGQQVTLSCSPISGHRSVSWYQQTPGQGLQFLFEYFSETQRNKGNFPGRFSGRQFSNSRSEMNVSTLELGDSALYLCASSLFSGAYEQYFGPGTRLTVT.

The CDR3 region is CASSSWDRTYEQYF. Here the CDR3 DNA reads TGTGCCAGCAGCTCCTGGGACAGAACCTACGAGCAGTACTTC. The rearrangement links TRBV5-4 to TRBJ2-7; TRBD1 agrees at 7 bases. Per the germline V gene, CDR1 is SGHNT and CDR2 is YYREEE (reference sequence). The CDR3 is 14 amino acids. The V gene end was trimmed by 3 bases and the J gene end by 2 bases; junction bases not matched to a gene: 5.

The J gene is TRBJ2-3, the V gene TRBV6-6; 12 bases align to TRBD2. Trimming cost V 6 bases and J 3 bases; bases outside gene matches: 7. The germline CDR1 and CDR2 sequences are MNHNY and SVGAGI (reference sequence). CDR3 length: 16 residues. CDR3 DNA sequence: TGTGCCAGCAGAACCGAACTAGCGGGGGGAACAGATACGCAGTATTTT. Translating gives CASRTELAGGTDTQYF.

The V gene is TRBV5-1, the J gene TRBJ2-3; 7 nucleotides match TRBD2. The germline gives CDR1 SGHRS, CDR2 YFSETQ. There are 15 residues in the CDR3. V trimming: 4 bases; J trimming: 5 bases; junction bases outside the gene matches: 10. CDR3 residues: CASSRWPGEGDTQYF. The CDR3 coding sequence is TGCGCCAGCAGCCGGTGGCCCGGGGAGGGAGATACGCAGTATTTT. Drawing the rest from reference TRBV5-1 and TRBJ2-3, the complete variable domain is KAGVTQTPRYLIKTRGQQVTLSCSPISGHRSVSWYQQTPGQGLQFLFEYFSETQRNKGNFPGRFSGRQFSNSRSEMNVSTLELGDSALYLCASSRWPGEGDTQYFGPGTRLTVL.

This chain joins TRBV4-3 and TRBJ1-2; tentative D call: TRBD1 (6 bases). The CDR3 sequence is 17 residues long. V was clipped by 0 bases and J by 0 bases, with 14 bases between them. CDR1 is LGHNA and CDR2 is YSLEER in the germline V gene. DNA for the CDR3: TGCGCCAGCAGCCAAGAGCACCGACAGGAGACTAACTATGGCTACACCTTC. This sequence encodes CASSQEHRQETNYGYTF.

The chain is built from TRBV4-1 and TRBJ2-5, with 8 bases aligning to TRBD1. J lost 5 bases, V lost 4 bases, and 3 bases had no gene match. CDR1 MGHRA and CDR2 YSYEKL come from the germline V gene. The CDR3 extends over 13 amino acids. In DNA, the CDR3 is TGCGCCAGCAGCCTTCGGACAGGGGAGACCCAGTACTTC. Residues: CASSLRTGETQYF.

The chain employs TRBV25-1 and TRBJ2-7; 12 nucleotides line up with TRBD1. The CDR3 extends over 16 amino acids. CDR1 is MGHDK, CDR2 SYGVNS, per germline. Trimming cost V 2 bases and J 6 bases; bases outside gene matches: 8. The CDR3 loop is CASSETWGQGAVEQYF. CDR3 DNA: TGTGCCAGCAGTGAAACGTGGGGACAGGGGGCTGTCGAGCAGTACTTC.

This chain connects TRBV7-2 to TRBJ2-6; D is unclear. The V and J ends lost 5 bases and 2 bases respectively, with 22 bases between them. CDR1 is SGHTA, CDR2 FQGNSA, per germline. The length of the CDR3 is 19 residues. CDR3 nucleotide sequence: TGTGCCAGCAGCGATGGACGGGCCCACTTGACAACTGGGGCCAACGTCCTGACTTTC. It encodes CASSDGRAHLTTGANVLTF.

The chain carries TRBV6-6 and TRBJ2-7; D gene unclear. The V end was cut by 0 bases, the J end by 0 bases, with 9 bases between. Germline CDR1 MNHNY, CDR2 SVGAGI (reference sequence). The CDR3 is made up of 15 amino acids. Here the CDR3 DNA reads TGTGCCAGCAGTTACTCTAGTAGCAGCTCCTACGAGCAGTACTTC. Protein product: CASSYSSSSSYEQYF.

The chain is built from TRBV7-2 and TRBJ2-7; the match to TRBD2 covers 12 bases. Germline V gene lookup returns CDR1 SGHTA and CDR2 FQGNSA. The CDR3 covers 14 residues. V lost 5 bases and J lost 4; bases outside the gene matches: 3. The CDR3, as DNA: TGTGCCAGCAGCCCACTAGCGGGGGGTTACGAGCAGTACTTC. It encodes CASSPLAGGYEQYF.

This chain joins TRBV30 and TRBJ2-3; 7 positions agree with TRBD1. The CDR3 covers 12 residues. Trimming took 7 bases from V and 5 from J; bases not matched to a gene: 6. Per germline, CDR1 GTSNPN and CDR2 SVGIG (reference sequence). CDR3 bases: TGTGCCTTTAAACAGGGGCTAGATACGCAGTATTTT. Amino acids: CAFKQGLDTQYF.

The chain joins TRBV11-3 to TRBJ2-3, with a possible D match to TRBD1 (5 bases). This CDR3 is built from 15 residues. V was pared by 1 base and J by 0 bases, with 8 bases between. Germline V gives CDR1 SGHNT, CDR2 YENEEA. CDR3 in DNA: TGTGCCAGCAGCTTAGGACAGCCTAGCACAGATACGCAGTATTTT. As protein: CASSLGQPSTDTQYF.

The chain uses TRBV2 and TRBJ1-1; maybe TRBD1 (6 bases). The CDR3 has 13 residues. Germline V gives CDR1 SNHLY, CDR2 FYNNEI. V gave up 3 bases and J gave up 4 bases, with 9 bases separating them. The CDR3 nucleotides read TGTGCCAGCAGTGACAGGGGATCCACTGAAGCTTTCTTT. Amino acids: CASSDRGSTEAFF.

The chain recombines TRBV27 with TRBJ2-7; possibly TRBD2 for D (5 bases). V was trimmed by 2 bases and J by 4 bases, leaving 12 bases between them. CDR3 length: 14 residues. Germline V gene data show CDR1 as MNHEY and CDR2 as SMNVEV (reference sequence). CDR3 residues: CASSLRGSIYEQYF. CDR3 nucleotide sequence: TGTGCCAGCAGTTTACGTGGGAGCATTTACGAGCAGTACTTC.

As for this clone: Other DNA sequences from this sample encode an identical CDR3 as well. The chain combines TRBV5-1 with TRBJ2-7, with unresolved D. The CDR3 consists of 14 residues. Germline V gene data show CDR1 as SGHRS and CDR2 as YFSETQ. Trimming removed 0 bases from V and 1 base from J, with 8 bases in between. The CDR3 DNA reads as TGCGCCAGCAGCTTGGCCCGAGTATCCTACGAGCAGTACTTC. As protein: CASSLARVSYEQYF.

This sequence joins TRBV9 and TRBJ2-1, with D possibly TRBD1 on 7 matching bases. V was trimmed by 4 bases and J by 7 bases, leaving 21 bases between them. The V gene's germline CDR1 is SGDLS and CDR2 YYNGEE. The CDR3 loop spans 16 amino acids. The CDR3 loop is CASSSSGPGGRNEQFF. The CDR3, as DNA: TGTGCCAGCAGCTCCTCAGGCCCAGGGGGGAGGAATGAGCAGTTCTTC.

The CDR3 spells CASSPETAASYNEQFF. CDR3 DNA: TGTGCCAGCAGCCCTGAGACGGCGGCATCCTACAATGAGCAGTTCTTC. The rearrangement joins TRBV27 to TRBJ2-1; no clear D gene. The germline CDR1 and CDR2 sequences are MNHEY and SMNVEV (reference sequence). V dropped 6 bases and J dropped 1 base, with 16 bases sitting between them. The CDR3 is 16 amino acids.

The chain joins TRBV7-9 to TRBJ2-7, with a weak D call TRBD1 (5 bases). From germline, CDR1 is SEHNR and CDR2 FQNEAQ (reference sequence). The CDR3 is 11 amino acids. V shed 5 bases and J shed 6 bases, with 8 bases lying between them. The CDR3 reads CASSRQGEQYF. DNA for the CDR3: TGTGCCAGCAGCCGTCAGGGCGAGCAGTACTTC. The complete variable domain, with remaining parts taken from reference TRBV7-9 and TRBJ2-7, reads DTGVSQNPRHKITKRGQNVTFRCDPISEHNRLYWYRQTLGQGPEFLTYFQNEAQLEKSRLLSDRFSAERPKGSFSTLEIQRTEQGDSAMYLCASSRQGEQYFGPGTRLTVT.

This clone was seen once. The J gene is TRBJ1-1, the V gene TRBV14, with 9 bases fitting TRBD1. The V gene end was trimmed by 4 bases and the J gene end by 7 bases; junction bases not matched to a gene: 4. The germline V gene has CDR1 SGHDN and CDR2 FVKESK. The CDR3 loop spans 13 amino acids. This CDR3 reads CASSPGTGLEAFF. CDR3 bases: TGTGCCAGCAGCCCGGGGACAGGGCTTGAAGCTTTCTTT.

Worth noting for this clone: The same CDR3 also results from other DNA sequences found in this sample. The J gene is TRBJ2-7, the V gene TRBV5-1; 7 nucleotides align to TRBD2. This CDR3 contains 15 residues. Germline loops: CDR1 SGHRS, CDR2 YFSETQ. J was trimmed by 2 bases and V by 0 bases; bases with no gene match: 5. Here the CDR3 DNA reads TGCGCCAGCAGCTTGGGGGCTAGCGGAACCTACGAGCAGTACTTC. Translation gives CASSLGASGTYEQYF.

The chain combines TRBV4-1 with TRBJ2-5, with D hard to call. The CDR3 covers 14 residues. Germline V gives CDR1 MGHRA, CDR2 YSYEKL. The V and J ends lost 1 base and 1 base respectively, with 7 bases between them. Here the CDR3 reads CASSQAPVQETQYF. The CDR3 region has the DNA TGCGCCAGCAGCCAAGCCCCTGTCCAAGAGACCCAGTACTTC.

The V call is TRBV28, the J call TRBJ1-5; D unclear. The length of the CDR3 is 13 residues. The V end lost 0 bases, the J end lost 6 bases, and 6 bases lay between the germline ends. Germline V CDR1 and CDR2: MDHEN, SYDVKM. Here the CDR3 reads CASSLWAGQPQHF. The CDR3 DNA reads as TGTGCCAGCAGTTTATGGGCAGGTCAGCCCCAGCATTTT.

The CDR3 region has the DNA TGTGCCAGCAGCCAAGGACTAGCGGGAGGGCCTGGGGCCAACGTCCTGACTTTC. Translation gives CASSQGLAGGPGANVLTF. The chain uses TRBV4-2 and TRBJ2-6; 14 nucleotides match TRBD2. Germline V gives CDR1 LGHNA, CDR2 YNFKEQ. The V segment lost 1 base and the J segment 2 bases; nucleotides outside the gene matches: 1. The CDR3 sequence is 18 residues long.

As regards this clone: This specimen includes other DNA sequences encoding the same CDR3. This chain connects TRBV30 to TRBJ1-2; 10 bases fit TRBD1. Germline V gene data show CDR1 as GTSNPN and CDR2 as SVGIG (reference sequence). The CDR3 covers 12 residues. Trimming removed 5 bases from V and 4 bases from J; junction bases left unmatched: 1. CDR3 residues: CAWGQGGYGYTF. CDR3 sequence (DNA): TGTGCCTGGGGACAGGGGGGCTATGGCTACACCTTC.

The rearrangement uses TRBV4-1 and TRBJ2-1; 8 bases fit TRBD2. After removal of 0 bases from V and 7 bases from J, the junction contained 5 bases not matched to a gene. The CDR3 covers 15 residues. Germline V lookup: CDR1 MGHRA, CDR2 YSYEKL. CDR3 amino acids: CASSQEAVAGNEQFF. DNA for the CDR3: TGCGCCAGCAGCCAAGAGGCGGTAGCGGGGAATGAGCAGTTCTTC.

The V call is TRBV6-5, the J call TRBJ2-1; TRBD1 agrees at 10 bases. The CDR3 is made up of 14 amino acids. Germline loops: CDR1 MNHEY, CDR2 SVGAGI. V lost 6 bases to trimming and J lost 5 bases; unmatched junction nucleotides: 4. The CDR3 is CASRRTGGHNEQFF. The CDR3 DNA is TGTGCCAGCAGGCGGACAGGGGGTCACAATGAGCAGTTCTTC.

The chain recombines TRBV5-7 with TRBJ2-4; D assignment may be TRBD1 or TRBD2 (5 bases each). TRBV5-7 is known as an ORF, though its function is uncertain. The CDR3 totals 18 residues. The V end was cut by 3 bases, the J end by 0 bases, with 19 bases between. Written as DNA, the CDR3 is TGTGCCAGCAGCTCGGACCCGGGGCCAGGGAAAGCCAAAAACATTCAGTACTTC. Translating gives CASSSDPGPGKAKNIQYF.

The rearrangement uses TRBV7-9 and TRBJ1-6, with 7 positions matching TRBD1. Germline CDR1 is SEHNR and CDR2 is FQNEAQ (reference sequence). This CDR3 spans 13 amino acids. The V and J ends lost 8 bases and 5 bases, in that order; junction bases with no gene match: 3. The CDR3 is CASLDRDNSPLHF. CDR3 nucleotides: TGTGCCAGCCTAGACAGGGATAATTCACCCCTCCACTTT.

This chain links TRBV15 with TRBJ2-5, with TRBD2 matching 15 bases. V was clipped by 8 bases and J by 3 bases; unmatched bases: 1. The CDR3 is made up of 14 amino acids. Germline loops: CDR1 LNHNV, CDR2 YYDKDF (reference sequence). This CDR3 reads CATRTSGGEETQYF. The CDR3 nucleotides are TGTGCCACCCGGACTAGCGGGGGGGAAGAGACCCAGTACTTC.

This chain joins TRBV22-1 and TRBJ1-1; the DNA was not compared with TRBD1, the D call given in the table. TRBV22-1 is a documented pseudogene. The CDR3 has 13 residues. CDR3 in amino acids: CPGSARVTSEAFF. CDR3 in DNA: TGTCCTGGGAGCGCACGCGTGACAAGTGAAGCTTTCTTT.